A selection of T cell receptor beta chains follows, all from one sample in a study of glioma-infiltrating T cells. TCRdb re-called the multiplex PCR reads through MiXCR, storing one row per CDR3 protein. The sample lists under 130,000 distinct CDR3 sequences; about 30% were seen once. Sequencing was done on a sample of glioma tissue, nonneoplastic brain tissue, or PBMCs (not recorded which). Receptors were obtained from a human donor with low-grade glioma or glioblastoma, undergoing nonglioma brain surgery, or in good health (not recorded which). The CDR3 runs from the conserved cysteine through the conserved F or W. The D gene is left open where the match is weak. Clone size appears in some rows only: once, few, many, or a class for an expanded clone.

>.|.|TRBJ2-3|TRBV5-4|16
CASSRSPDWATDTQYF
TGTGCCAGCAGCCGATCCCCGGACTGGGCTACAGATACGCAGTATTTT
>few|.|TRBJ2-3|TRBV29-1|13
CSVDDGSTDTQYF
TGCAGCGTTGATGACGGTAGCACAGATACGCAGTATTTT
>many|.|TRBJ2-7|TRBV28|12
CASSAHHYEQYF
TGTGCCAGCAGTGCCCACCACTACGAGCAGTACTTC
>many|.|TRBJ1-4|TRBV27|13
CASRHGANEKLFF
TGTGCCAGCAGGCACGGAGCTAATGAAAAACTGTTTTTT
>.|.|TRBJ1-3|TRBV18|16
CASSPSGQNSGNTIYF
TGTGCCAGCTCACCGAGTGGACAAAACTCTGGAAACACCATATATTTT
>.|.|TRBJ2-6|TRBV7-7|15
CASSPGRSGANVLTF
TGTGCTAGCAGCCCTGGCCGGTCTGGGGCCAACGTCCTGACTTTC
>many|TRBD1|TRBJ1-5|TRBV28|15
CASGLTGGRNQPQHF
TGTGCCAGCGGTCTGACAGGGGGCAGAAATCAGCCCCAGCATTTT
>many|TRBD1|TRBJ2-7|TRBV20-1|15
CSAKGAIRTSHEQYF
TGCAGTGCTAAGGGGGCAATTAGAACGTCCCACGAGCAGTACTTC
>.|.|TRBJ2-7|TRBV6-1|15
CASSAHYTVSSPLYF
TGTGCCAGCAGCGCCCATTACACAGTGAGTTCACCCCTCTACTTC
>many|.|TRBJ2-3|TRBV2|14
CASASPGSTDTQYF
TGTGCCAGCGCCAGTCCAGGGTCCACAGATACGCAGTATTTT
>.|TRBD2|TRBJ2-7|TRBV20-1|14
CSAGLAGNPYEQYF
TGCAGTGCGGGGCTAGCGGGGAATCCCTACGAGCAGTACTTC
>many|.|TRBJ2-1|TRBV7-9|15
CASSLITGAYNEQFF
TGTGCCAGCAGCTTAATAACAGGAGCTTACAATGAGCAGTTCTTC
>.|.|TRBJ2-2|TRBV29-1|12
CSFQTVAGELFF
TGCAGCTTTCAAACGGTTGCCGGGGAGCTGTTTTTT
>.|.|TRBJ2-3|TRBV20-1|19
CSARVRTRGGLMSSDTQYF
TGCAGTGCTAGAGTACGGACTAGAGGGGGCCTCATGTCATCGGATACGCAGTATTTT
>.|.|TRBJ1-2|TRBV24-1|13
CASPPAGRYGYTF
TGTGCCTCCCCGCCGGCGGGACGATATGGCTACACCTTC
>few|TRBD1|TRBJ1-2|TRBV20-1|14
CSARGTGGARGYTF
TGCAGTGCTAGAGGAACAGGGGGCGCGAGGGGCTACACCTTC
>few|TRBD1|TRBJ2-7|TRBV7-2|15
CASRAGTGGAYEQYF
TGTGCCAGCAGGGCCGGGACAGGGGGTGCCTACGAGCAGTACTTC
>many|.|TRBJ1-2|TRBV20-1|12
CSASIGGDGYTF
TGCAGTGCTAGTATAGGGGGTGATGGCTACACCTTC
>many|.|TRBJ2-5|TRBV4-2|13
CASSQYELGTQYF
TGTGCCAGCAGCCAGTACGAGTTGGGGACCCAGTACTTC
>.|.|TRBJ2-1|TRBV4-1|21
CASSHPKEGNKLRGSYNEQFF
TGCGCCAGCAGCCACCCTAAGGAAGGGAACAAACTCCGGGGCTCCTACAATGAGCAGTTCTTC
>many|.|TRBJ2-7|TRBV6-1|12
CASSFGRDEQYF
TGTGCCAGCAGTTTCGGGAGAGACGAGCAGTACTTC
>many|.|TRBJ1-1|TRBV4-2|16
CASSQDVPRMNTEAFF
TGTGCCAGCAGCCAAGATGTTCCCAGAATGAACACTGAAGCTTTCTTT
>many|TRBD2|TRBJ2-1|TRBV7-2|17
CASSLASSGGGTNEQFF
TGTGCCAGCAGCTTAGCATCTAGCGGGGGGGGGACAAATGAGCAGTTCTTC
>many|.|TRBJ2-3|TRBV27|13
CASSLGHTDTQYF
TGTGCCAGCAGTTTGGGCCACACAGATACGCAGTATTTT
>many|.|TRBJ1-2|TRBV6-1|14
CASSLALLSYGYTF
TGTGCCAGCAGTTTGGCCTTACTCTCGTATGGCTACACCTTC